These T cell receptor beta chains were read from a single sample in a study of T cells in Graves' hyperthyroidism and ophthalmopathy. TCRdb itself ran the multiplex PCR reads through MiXCR, one entry per CDR3 protein. The table records fewer than 700,000 distinct CDR3 sequences, 15% to 20% of them present only once. Material: blood. All receptors derive from a woman under 40 with Graves' hyperthyroidism. The CDR3 runs from the conserved cysteine through the conserved F or W. The D gene is left open where the match is weak. Clone size is not always given. Where it is, it says once, few, many or a class for expanded clones.

abundance,j_gene,v_gene,d_gene,CDR3aa,CDR3nt
.,TRBJ2-5,TRBV14,.,CASSPSSQGLRAGQETQYF,TGTGCCAGCAGCCCCAGCAGCCAAGGTCTCAGGGCAGGACAAGAGACCCAGTACTTC
many,TRBJ2-1,TRBV6-6,.,CASSYEGLRRGNEQFF,TGTGCCAGCAGTTACGAGGGACTCCGACGGGGCAATGAGCAGTTCTTC
.,TRBJ1-6,TRBV20-1,.,CSAAYTSSYNSPLHF,TGCAGTGCCGCCTACACGAGCTCCTATAATTCACCCCTCCACTTT
.,TRBJ2-4,TRBV18,TRBD2,CASSDGLASGIQYF,TGTGCCAGCTCAGACGGACTAGCGTCCGGCATTCAGTACTTC
.,TRBJ2-5,TRBV15,.,CATSRDQGGTETQYF,TGTGCCACCAGCAGAGATCAAGGGGGGACAGAGACCCAGTACTTC
.,TRBJ2-7,TRBV7-9,.,CASSYTSYGQYF,TGTGCCAGCAGCTATACCTCCTACGGGCAGTACTTC
.,TRBJ2-3,TRBV7-9,TRBD2,CASSSRLSGRARLVPDTQYF,TGTGCCAGCAGCTCCCGACTCAGCGGGAGGGCCAGACTCGTCCCAGATACGCAGTATTTT
few,TRBJ2-1,TRBV27,.,CASSLSWDNEQFF,TGTGCCAGCAGTTTATCCTGGGACAATGAGCAGTTCTTC
.,TRBJ2-2,TRBV5-1,.,CASSMGTTNTGELFF,TGCGCCAGCAGCATGGGGACAACGAACACCGGGGAGCTGTTTTTT
.,TRBJ2-1,TRBV4-3,TRBD2,CASSQVWGASGSDEQFF,TGCGCCAGCAGCCAAGTATGGGGCGCTAGCGGGAGCGATGAGCAGTTCTTC
.,TRBJ2-5,TRBV28,TRBD2,CASSLMGEGRETQYF,TGTGCCAGCAGTTTAATGGGGGAGGGCCGTGAGACCCAGTACTTC
.,TRBJ2-2,TRBV29-1,TRBD1,CSVVNRGAGELFF,TGCAGCGTTGTAAACAGGGGCGCCGGGGAGCTGTTTTTT
many,TRBJ2-7,TRBV7-2,TRBD1,CASSPRQGPYEQYF,TGTGCCAGCAGCCCCCGACAGGGTCCCTACGAGCAGTACTTC
few,TRBJ2-4,TRBV19,.,CASSIWPRASLAKNIQYF,TGTGCCAGTAGTATTTGGCCACGAGCCTCCTTAGCCAAAAACATTCAGTACTTC
.,TRBJ2-5,TRBV7-3,TRBD2,CASAGGPRETQYF,TGTGCCAGTGCGGGAGGGCCGAGGGAGACCCAGTACTTC
.,TRBJ2-3,TRBV5-1,.,CASSPVYTTGQTDTQYF,TGCGCCAGCAGCCCCGTGTATACTACAGGGCAAACAGATACGCAGTATTTT
many,TRBJ2-7,TRBV6-1,.,CASSSGGYPYEQYF,TGTGCCAGCAGTTCGGGGGGCTACCCCTACGAGCAGTACTTC
many,TRBJ2-1,TRBV5-1,TRBD2,CASSLGRSGSRSNEQFF,TGCGCCAGCAGCTTGGGACGGAGCGGGAGTAGGAGCAATGAGCAGTTCTTC
many,TRBJ2-7,TRBV6-2/TRBV6-3,.,CASDDYTYEQYF,TGTGCCAGCGACGACTACACCTACGAGCAGTACTTC
many,TRBJ2-3,TRBV28,TRBD2,CAGSLAGGGADTQYF,TGTGCCGGTTCCCTAGCGGGAGGAGGTGCAGATACGCAGTATTTT
.,TRBJ2-2,TRBV5-1,TRBD2,CASSVGASGSSGELFF,TGCGCCAGCTCCGTTGGTGCTAGCGGGAGTTCCGGGGAGCTGTTTTTT
.,TRBJ2-5,TRBV27,TRBD2,CASRYETSSQETQYF,TGTGCCAGCAGATATGAGACTAGCAGCCAAGAGACCCAGTACTTC
many,TRBJ2-7,TRBV6-2/TRBV6-3,TRBD2,CASSYTLAGGRYEQYF,TGTGCCAGCAGTTACACCCTAGCGGGAGGGAGATACGAGCAGTACTTC
many,TRBJ2-1,TRBV28,.,CASSLEWPDNEQFF,TGTGCCAGCAGTTTGGAATGGCCCGACAATGAGCAGTTCTTC
few,TRBJ2-7,TRBV5-8,TRBD1,CASSQGDRGSDEQYF,TGTGCCAGCAGCCAGGGGGACAGGGGTAGTGACGAGCAGTACTTC
.,TRBJ2-1,TRBV11-1,.,CASSQNRRQGHNEQFF,TGTGCCAGCAGTCAAAACCGCCGCCAGGGTCACAATGAGCAGTTCTTC
few,TRBJ2-1,TRBV14,TRBD1,CASSHRTGWDEQFF,TGTGCCAGCAGCCACAGGACAGGGTGGGATGAGCAGTTCTTC
many,TRBJ1-4,TRBV28,.,CASRGNEKLFF,TGTGCCAGCCGGGGGAATGAAAAACTGTTTTTT
many,TRBJ1-1,TRBV28,.,CASSRQGYPSTEAFF,TGTGCCAGCAGCCGTCAGGGGTATCCTTCCACTGAAGCTTTCTTT
many,TRBJ2-7,TRBV7-2,.,CASSFGASYEQYF,TGTGCCAGCAGCTTCGGGGCTTCCTACGAGCAGTACTTC
many,TRBJ1-1,TRBV6-1,TRBD1,CASSSTGVRTEAFF,TGTGCCAGCAGTTCAACAGGGGTTCGGACTGAAGCTTTCTTT
once,TRBJ1-5,TRBV6-1,TRBD1,CASRNDREVGQPQHF,TGTGCCAGCAGAAATGACAGGGAAGTTGGTCAGCCCCAGCATTTT
many,TRBJ2-5,TRBV24-1,.,CATSDLNPRDTQETQYF,TGTGCCACCAGTGATTTGAACCCCCGGGACACACAAGAGACCCAGTACTTC
many,TRBJ1-1,TRBV18,.,CASSAVNTEAFF,TGTGCCAGCTCGGCTGTGAACACTGAAGCTTTCTTT
many,TRBJ2-3,TRBV30,TRBD2,CAWSGGAGVGDTQYF,TGTGCCTGGAGTGGAGGAGCGGGGGTGGGAGATACGCAGTATTTT
many,TRBJ2-3,TRBV20-1,.,CSGGLKQYF,TGCAGTGGGGGTTTGAAGCAGTATTTT
few,TRBJ2-2,TRBV5-1,TRBD2,CASSSGGLAGAGELFF,TGCGCCAGCAGCTCGGGGGGACTAGCGGGAGCCGGGGAGCTGTTTTTT
.,TRBJ1-1,TRBV9,.,CASSPRLADTEAFF,TGTGCCAGCAGCCCTCGACTGGCGGACACTGAAGCTTTCTTT
many,TRBJ2-6,TRBV4-1,.,CASSQDRARGANVLTF,TGCGCCAGCAGCCAAGACCGGGCCCGGGGGGCCAACGTCCTGACTTTC
.,TRBJ2-3,TRBV7-3,TRBD1,CASTHRDRDTDTQYF,TGTGCCAGCACCCACCGGGACAGGGACACAGATACGCAGTATTTT
many,TRBJ2-1,TRBV19,.,CASSPRQIDEQFF,TGTGCCAGTAGTCCCCGACAGATCGATGAGCAGTTCTTC
few,TRBJ1-3,TRBV11-3,.,CASSFPGTGNTIYF,TGTGCCAGCAGCTTTCCCGGGACTGGAAACACCATATATTTT
many,TRBJ2-1,TRBV24-1,.,CATRGRGESYNEQFF,TGTGCCACCAGAGGACGCGGGGAATCCTACAATGAGCAGTTCTTC
few,TRBJ2-2,TRBV6-1,.,CASTPAGGQANTGELFF,TGTGCCAGCACCCCAGCGGGTGGACAGGCTAACACCGGGGAGCTGTTTTTT
few,TRBJ2-1,TRBV9,.,CASSVPERPNEQFF,TGTGCCAGCAGCGTCCCCGAGCGGCCCAATGAGCAGTTCTTC
few,TRBJ2-1,TRBV7-3,.,CASSLWAGSSYNEQFF,TGTGCCAGCAGCTTATGGGCTGGGTCCTCCTACAATGAGCAGTTCTTC
.,TRBJ2-4,TRBV5-1,.,CASSGGWEAKNIQYF,TGCGCCAGCAGCGGGGGGTGGGAGGCCAAAAACATTCAGTACTTC
.,TRBJ1-5,TRBV30,.,CAWGGHSNQPQHF,TGTGCCTGGGGGGGCCATAGCAATCAGCCCCAGCATTTT
many,TRBJ2-1,TRBV20-1,TRBD1,CSAKGTAIYNEQFF,TGCAGTGCTAAAGGGACAGCGATCTACAATGAGCAGTTCTTC
many,TRBJ2-1,TRBV20-1,.,CSTEGSGTYNEQFF,TGCAGTACCGAGGGGAGCGGAACTTACAATGAGCAGTTCTTC
few,TRBJ2-1,TRBV10-2,.,CASSEARFVNEQFF,TGCGCCAGCAGTGAAGCTAGGTTCGTCAATGAGCAGTTCTTC
many,TRBJ2-3,TRBV7-2,.,CASSQLTGVGRDTQYF,TGTGCCAGCAGCCAACTCACGGGAGTTGGGAGAGATACGCAGTATTTT
.,TRBJ1-4,TRBV6-5,.,CASSYQLDPKEKLFF,TGTGCCAGCAGTTACCAGCTGGATCCGAAGGAAAAACTGTTTTTT
many,TRBJ1-1,TRBV10-3,.,CAISERMEGAAEAFF,TGTGCCATCAGTGAGAGGATGGAGGGTGCGGCTGAAGCTTTCTTT
many,TRBJ1-1,TRBV28,.,CASTEAALNTEAFF,TGTGCCAGCACCGAGGCGGCGCTTAACACTGAAGCTTTCTTT